The 8 T cell receptor beta chains below were found in one sample sequenced in a study of blood T cells in healthy people across ages. A sample-barcoded 5' primer and a J-beta primer mix were used in a second PCR of roughly 7 to 11 cycles. MiXCR was run by TCRdb on the 5' RACE reads, yielding one entry per CDR3 protein. Altogether hundreds of thousands of distinct CDR3 sequences are present, roughly three fifths being singletons, with the ten largest covering roughly 24%. Specimen: blood. The receptors shown here come from a man aged 40-50 years in good health.

The chain is built from TRBV27 and TRBJ2-6, with D perhaps being TRBD1 or TRBD2 (5 bases each). V was cut by 10 bases and J by 4 bases, with 26 bases left in between. In germline, CDR1 is MNHEY, CDR2 SMNVEV (reference sequence). The CDR3 sequence is 18 residues long. CDR3 sequence (DNA): TGTGCCACTCAGACACCGGGACCCGACCCCCCCGGGGCCAACGTCCTGACTTTC. This sequence encodes CATQTPGPDPPGANVLTF.

The gene calls are TRBV14 and TRBJ2-5, with D unclear. The CDR3 consists of 12 residues. Germline assignment: CDR1 SGHDN and CDR2 FVKESK. V gave up 1 base and J gave up 5 bases, with 5 bases separating them. The DNA for the CDR3 is TGTGCCAGCAGCCAAGTGGTGGAGACCCAGTACTTC. Translating it yields CASSQVVETQYF.

This chain links TRBV7-2 with TRBJ1-6, with D unresolved. Between the trimmed V and J ends, which lost 1 base and 8 bases, there was a span of 12 bases. Germline CDR1 SGHTA, CDR2 FQGNSA. This CDR3 is built from 15 residues. The DNA for the CDR3 is TGTGCCAGCAGCTTAGATGAGGAACTCGATTCACCCCTCCACTTT. Its translation is CASSLDEELDSPLHF.

V and J are TRBV7-2 and TRBJ1-5, with D unresolved. CDR1 is SGHTA, CDR2 FQGNSA, per germline. The CDR3 runs to 16 residues. With 3 bases removed from V and 4 bases from J, the gap between germline ends came to 16 bases. The CDR3: CASSLRDGNINQPQHF. The CDR3 DNA sequence: TGTGCCAGCAGCTTGCGTGACGGGAACATAAATCAGCCCCAGCATTTT.

The chain is built from TRBV20-1 and TRBJ2-3; the match to TRBD2 covers 10 bases. V was clipped by 2 bases and J by 4 bases; unmatched bases: 6. This CDR3 is built from 15 residues. Germline V gives CDR1 DFQATT, CDR2 SNEGSKA (reference sequence). CDR3 nucleotide sequence: TGCAGTGCTAGACGTCTAGCGGGGGTCCCAGATACGCAGTATTTT. As protein: CSARRLAGVPDTQYF.

V usage is TRBV7-2 and J usage is TRBJ2-1; TRBD1 matches at 7 bases. The V segment lost 5 bases and the J segment 4 bases; nucleotides outside the gene matches: 20. CDR1 and CDR2 from the germline V gene are SGHTA and FQGNSA. This CDR3 is 19 amino acids long. This CDR3 is CASSGKGRDRITYYNEQFF. For the CDR3, the DNA is TGTGCCAGCAGCGGTAAGGGCCGGGACAGAATTACCTATTACAATGAGCAGTTCTTC.

The CDR3 nucleotides are TGTGCCACCAGTGATTCTCACCTAGACGAGCAGTACTTC. As protein: CATSDSHLDEQYF. The chain is built from TRBV24-1 and TRBJ2-7; D unclear. Trimming pared 2 bases from V and 5 bases from J, leaving 9 bases between. The CDR3 contains 13 residues. Germline CDR1 KGHDR, CDR2 SFDVKD.

This sequence joins TRBV11-3 and TRBJ2-1; no clear D gene. V was shortened by 5 bases and J by 8 bases, with 16 bases between the two germline ends. Germline V gene lookup returns CDR1 SGHNT and CDR2 YENEEA. The CDR3 sequence is 14 residues long. CDR3 in amino acids: CASSPALIVHEQFF. The CDR3 bases are TGTGCCAGCAGCCCCGCCTTGATAGTCCATGAGCAGTTCTTC. The complete variable domain, with remaining parts taken from reference TRBV11-3 and TRBJ2-1, reads EAGVVQSPRYKIIEKKQPVAFWCNPISGHNTLYWYLQNLGQGPELLIRYENEEAVDDSQLPKDRFSAERLKGVDSTLKIQPAELGDSAVYLCASSPALIVHEQFFGPGTRLTVL.